The clone carrying this T cell receptor beta chain was detected only once. Though probably carrying unrecorded immune exposures, donors were nominally healthy at sampling. These data belong to a study of cytomegalovirus exposure and HLA in healthy donors. This CDR3 is 15 amino acids long. V lost 5 bases to trimming and J lost 3 bases, with 17 bases between them. Germline CDR1 and CDR2: MDHEN and SYDVKM. This PCR relied on a set of 60 Vbeta primers and 13 Jbeta primers. TCRdb's copy holds only in-frame clones and misses some; the assay was immunoSEQ multiplex PCR. The sample has around 180,000 clones, about 81% seen once; the top ten hold around 2.1%.

The sequenced sample was PBMCs. This receptor was obtained from a woman between 18 and 29 years old in good health and CMV-seropositive. The V call is TRBV28, the J call TRBJ2-7, with D possibly TRBD1 on 6 matching bases. CDR3 nucleotides: TGTGCCAGCAGTGCCCCGACCACAGGGAGCTACGAGCAGTACTTC. It is translated as CASSAPTTGSYEQYF.